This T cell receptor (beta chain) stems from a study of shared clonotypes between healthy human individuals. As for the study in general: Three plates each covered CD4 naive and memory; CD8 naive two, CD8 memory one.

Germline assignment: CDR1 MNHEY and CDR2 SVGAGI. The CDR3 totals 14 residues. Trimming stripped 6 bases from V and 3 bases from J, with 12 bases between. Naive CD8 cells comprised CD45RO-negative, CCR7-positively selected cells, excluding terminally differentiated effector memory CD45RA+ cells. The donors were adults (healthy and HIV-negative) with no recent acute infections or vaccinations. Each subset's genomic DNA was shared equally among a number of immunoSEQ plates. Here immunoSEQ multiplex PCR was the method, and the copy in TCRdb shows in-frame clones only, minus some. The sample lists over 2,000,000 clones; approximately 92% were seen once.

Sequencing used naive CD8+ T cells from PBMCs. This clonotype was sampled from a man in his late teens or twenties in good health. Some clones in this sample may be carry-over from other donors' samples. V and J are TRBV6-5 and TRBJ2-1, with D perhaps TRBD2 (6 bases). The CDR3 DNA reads TGTGCCAGCAGCTCCGGGGGAGGCTACAATGAGCAGTTCTTC. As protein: CASSSGGGYNEQFF.